Sequencing of this T cell receptor (beta chain) was carried out in a study of early T cells in non-severe SARS-CoV-2 infection. Study-wide background: Investigators sequenced bulk RNA drawn from unsorted whole blood, and chains remained unpaired. General study findings and limits: VDJdb-based annotation leaned toward anti-spike CD8 responses and missed private and CD4 specificities.

Researchers attached unique molecular identifiers to individual cDNA molecules. TCRdb re-called the 5' RACE reads with MiXCR, one entry per CDR3 protein. The sample lists some 62,000 distinct CDR3 sequences, roughly a tenth occurring once. The CDR3 loop spans 15 amino acids. Looked up from germline, CDR1 is SQVTM and CDR2 is ANQGSEA. V lost 7 bases, J lost 2 bases, and 20 bases lay in between. A remark on this clonotype: Its cognate antigen is unknown.

The clonotype was recovered from an adult who was a healthcare worker with PCR-confirmed SARS-CoV-2 infection or an uninfected control (not recorded which). Specimen: whole blood. The chain joins TRBV29-1 to TRBJ1-1, with D possibly matching TRBD1 (5 bases). CDR3 sequence (DNA): TGCAGCGCTCAGGACGGCGGGGGAATTAACACTGAAGCTTTCTTT. Its protein product is CSAQDGGGINTEAFF.